The table lists the clone carrying this T cell receptor beta chain with a count of one. Antigen specificity is unknown. Each sample used at least 6.5 million PBMCs. Then a second PCR, running roughly 7 to 11 cycles, was carried out with a sample-barcoded 5' primer and a J-beta primer mix. Unique molecular identifiers of 12 random nucleotides labeled each cDNA. There were at least 3 million CDR3-containing paired-end reads obtained from each sample. One entry per CDR3 protein results from TCRdb running MiXCR on the 5' RACE reads. The table includes some 1.8 million distinct CDR3 sequences, 35% to 50% detected once. This CDR3 is 15 amino acids long. Trimming cost V 6 bases and J 6 bases; bases outside gene matches: 13. Germline V gives CDR1 MGHDK, CDR2 SYGVNS. This specimen belongs to a study of blood T cells in healthy people across ages. General study findings and limits: Estimates of diversity drawn from one million T cells were considered underestimates.

The sequence came from a human donor in good health. Sequenced sample: blood. This chain connects TRBV25-1 to TRBJ1-2, with 7 bases that match TRBD1. The CDR3, as DNA: TGTGCCAGCAGGGATGGGACAAGGGGGCTGAATGGCTACACCTTC. Translating gives CASRDGTRGLNGYTF.